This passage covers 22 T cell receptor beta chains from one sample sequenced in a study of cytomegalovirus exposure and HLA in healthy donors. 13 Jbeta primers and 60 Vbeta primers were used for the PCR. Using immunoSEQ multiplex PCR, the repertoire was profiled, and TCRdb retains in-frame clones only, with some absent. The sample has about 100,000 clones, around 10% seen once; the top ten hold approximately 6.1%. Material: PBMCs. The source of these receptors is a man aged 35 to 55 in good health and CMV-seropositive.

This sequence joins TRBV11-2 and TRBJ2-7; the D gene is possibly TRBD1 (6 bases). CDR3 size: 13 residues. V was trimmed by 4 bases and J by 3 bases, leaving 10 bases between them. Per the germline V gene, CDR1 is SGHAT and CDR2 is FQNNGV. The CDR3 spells CASSWTVNYEQYF. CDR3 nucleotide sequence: TGTGCCAGCAGCTGGACAGTGAACTACGAGCAGTACTTC.

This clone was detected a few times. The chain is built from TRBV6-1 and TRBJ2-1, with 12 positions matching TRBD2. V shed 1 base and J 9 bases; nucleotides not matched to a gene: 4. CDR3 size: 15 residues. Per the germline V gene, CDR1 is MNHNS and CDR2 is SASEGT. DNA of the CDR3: TGTGCCAGCAGTGAAGGACTAGCGGGAGCGAGTGAGCAGTTCTTC. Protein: CASSEGLAGASEQFF.

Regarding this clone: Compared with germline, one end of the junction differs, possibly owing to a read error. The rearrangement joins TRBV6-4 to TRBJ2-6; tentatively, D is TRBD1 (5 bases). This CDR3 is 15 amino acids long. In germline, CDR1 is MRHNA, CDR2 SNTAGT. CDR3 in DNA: TGTGCCAGCAGTGACTCGGGATATGGGGCCAACGTCCTCACTTTC. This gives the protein CASSDSGYGANVLTF.

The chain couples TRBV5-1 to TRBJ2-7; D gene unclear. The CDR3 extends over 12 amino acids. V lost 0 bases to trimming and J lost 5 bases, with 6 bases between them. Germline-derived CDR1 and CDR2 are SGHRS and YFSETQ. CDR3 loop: CASSLGSDEQYF. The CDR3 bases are TGCGCCAGCAGCTTGGGATCGGACGAGCAGTACTTC.

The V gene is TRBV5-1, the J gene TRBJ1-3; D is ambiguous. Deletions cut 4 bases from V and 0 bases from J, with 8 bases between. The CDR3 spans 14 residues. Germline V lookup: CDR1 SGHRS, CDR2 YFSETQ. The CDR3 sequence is CASSIDNSGNTIYF. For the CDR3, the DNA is TGCGCCAGCAGCATAGACAACTCTGGAAACACCATATATTTT. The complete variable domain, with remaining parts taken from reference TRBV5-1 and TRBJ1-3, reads KAGVTQTPRYLIKTRGQQVTLSCSPISGHRSVSWYQQTPGQGLQFLFEYFSETQRNKGNFPGRFSGRQFSNSRSEMNVSTLELGDSALYLCASSIDNSGNTIYFGEGSWLTVV.

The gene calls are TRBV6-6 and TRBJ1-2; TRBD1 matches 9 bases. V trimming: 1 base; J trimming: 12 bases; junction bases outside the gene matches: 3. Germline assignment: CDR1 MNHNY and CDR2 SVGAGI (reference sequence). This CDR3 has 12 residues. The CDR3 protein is CASSYWTGDNTF. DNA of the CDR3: TGTGCCAGCAGTTACTGGACAGGGGACAACACCTTC.

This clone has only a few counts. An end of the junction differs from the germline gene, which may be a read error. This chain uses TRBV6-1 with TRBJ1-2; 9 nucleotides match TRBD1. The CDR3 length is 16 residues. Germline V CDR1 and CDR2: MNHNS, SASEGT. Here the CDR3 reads CASIEGQGTKSYGYTF. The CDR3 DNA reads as TGTGCCAGCATTGAAGGACAGGGGACTAAAAGCTATGGCTACACCTTC.

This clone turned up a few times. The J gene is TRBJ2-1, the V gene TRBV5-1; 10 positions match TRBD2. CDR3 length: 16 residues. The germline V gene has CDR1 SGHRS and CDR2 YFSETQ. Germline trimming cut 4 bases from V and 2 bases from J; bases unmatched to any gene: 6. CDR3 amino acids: CASSLDLAGAYNEQFF. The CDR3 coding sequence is TGCGCCAGCAGCCTGGATCTAGCGGGGGCCTACAATGAGCAGTTCTTC.

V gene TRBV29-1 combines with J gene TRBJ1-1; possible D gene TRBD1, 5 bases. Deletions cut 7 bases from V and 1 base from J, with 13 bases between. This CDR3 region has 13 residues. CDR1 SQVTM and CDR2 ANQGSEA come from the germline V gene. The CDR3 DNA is TGCAGCGGATTATGGGGGGGGAACACTGAAGCTTTCTTT. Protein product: CSGLWGGNTEAFF.

Written as DNA, the CDR3 is TGTGCCAGCTCGACTAGATTACAAGAGACCCAGTACTTC. Protein: CASSTRLQETQYF. The V call is TRBV19, the J call TRBJ2-5; tentative D call: TRBD2 (6 bases). The CDR3 length is 13 residues. CDR1 is LNHDA, CDR2 SQIVND, per germline (reference sequence). Trimming pared 9 bases from V and 2 bases from J, leaving 13 bases between.

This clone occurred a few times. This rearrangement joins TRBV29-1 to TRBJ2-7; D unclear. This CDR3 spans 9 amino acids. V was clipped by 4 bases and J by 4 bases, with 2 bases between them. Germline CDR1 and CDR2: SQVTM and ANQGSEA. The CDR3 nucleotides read TGCAGCGTTGTATACGAGCAGTACTTC. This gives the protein CSVVYEQYF.

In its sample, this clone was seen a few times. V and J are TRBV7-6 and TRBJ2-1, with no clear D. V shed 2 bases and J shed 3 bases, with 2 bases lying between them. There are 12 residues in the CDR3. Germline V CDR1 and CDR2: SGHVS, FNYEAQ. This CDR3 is CASSLYYNEQFF. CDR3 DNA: TGTGCCAGCAGCTTATACTACAATGAGCAGTTCTTC.

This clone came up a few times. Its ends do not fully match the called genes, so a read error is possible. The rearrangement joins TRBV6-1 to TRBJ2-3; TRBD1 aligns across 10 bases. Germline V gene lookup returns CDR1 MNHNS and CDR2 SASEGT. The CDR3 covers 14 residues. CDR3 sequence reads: CASSRDRGSDKQYF. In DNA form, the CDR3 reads TGTGCCAGCAGCCGGGACAGGGGATCTGATAAGCAGTATTTT.

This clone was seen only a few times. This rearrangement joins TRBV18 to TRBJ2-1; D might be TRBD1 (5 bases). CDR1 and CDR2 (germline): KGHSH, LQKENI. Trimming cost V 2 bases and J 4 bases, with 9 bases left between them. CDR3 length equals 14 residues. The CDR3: CASSPGAEYNEQFF. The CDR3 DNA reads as TGTGCCAGCTCACCAGGGGCGGAGTACAATGAGCAGTTCTTC.

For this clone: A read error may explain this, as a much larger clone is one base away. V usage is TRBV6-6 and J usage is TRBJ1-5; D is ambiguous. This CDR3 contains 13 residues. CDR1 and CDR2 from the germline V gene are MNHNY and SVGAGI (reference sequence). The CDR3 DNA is TGTGCCAGCAGTTACAGGGAGGACCAGCCCCAGAATTTT. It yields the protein CASSYREDQPQNF.

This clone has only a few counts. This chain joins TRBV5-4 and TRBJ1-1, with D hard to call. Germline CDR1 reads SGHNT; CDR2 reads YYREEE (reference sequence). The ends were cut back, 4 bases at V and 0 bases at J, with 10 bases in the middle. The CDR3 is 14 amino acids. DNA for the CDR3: TGTGCCAGCAGCCGATCCTATCTGAACACTGAAGCTTTCTTT. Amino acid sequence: CASSRSYLNTEAFF.

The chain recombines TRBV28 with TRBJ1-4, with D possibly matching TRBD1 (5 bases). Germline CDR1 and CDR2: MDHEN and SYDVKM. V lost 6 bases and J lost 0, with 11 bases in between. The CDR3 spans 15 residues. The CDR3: CASREGAATNEKLFF. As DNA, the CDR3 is TGTGCCAGCAGGGAAGGGGCGGCAACTAATGAAAAACTGTTTTTT.

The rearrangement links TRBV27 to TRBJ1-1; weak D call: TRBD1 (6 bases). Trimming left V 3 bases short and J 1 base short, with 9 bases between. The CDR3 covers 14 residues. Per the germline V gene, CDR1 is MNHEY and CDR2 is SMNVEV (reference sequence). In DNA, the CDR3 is TGTGCCAGCAGTTTTGAGGGACAGAACACTGAAGCTTTCTTT. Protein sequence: CASSFEGQNTEAFF.

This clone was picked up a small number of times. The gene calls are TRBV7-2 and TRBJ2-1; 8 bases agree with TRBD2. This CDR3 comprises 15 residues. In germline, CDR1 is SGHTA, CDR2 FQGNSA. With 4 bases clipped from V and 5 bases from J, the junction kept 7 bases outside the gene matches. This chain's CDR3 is CASSSSGRGNNEQFF. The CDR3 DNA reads TGTGCCAGCAGCTCAAGCGGGAGAGGGAACAATGAGCAGTTCTTC.

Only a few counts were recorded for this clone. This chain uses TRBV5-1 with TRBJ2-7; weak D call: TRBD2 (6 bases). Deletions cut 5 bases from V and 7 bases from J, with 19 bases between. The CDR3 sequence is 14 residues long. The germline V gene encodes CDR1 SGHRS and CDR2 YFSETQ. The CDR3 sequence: CASSSDSGVGEQYF. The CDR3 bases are TGCGCCAGCAGTTCCGACTCGGGGGTTGGGGAGCAGTACTTC.

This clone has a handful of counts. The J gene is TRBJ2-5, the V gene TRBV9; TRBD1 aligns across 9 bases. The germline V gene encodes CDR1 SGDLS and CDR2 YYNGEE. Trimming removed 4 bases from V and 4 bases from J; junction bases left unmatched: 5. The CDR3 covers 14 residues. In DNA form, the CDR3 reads TGTGCCAGCAGCTTGCGGACAGGGGCAGAGACCCAGTACTTC. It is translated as CASSLRTGAETQYF.

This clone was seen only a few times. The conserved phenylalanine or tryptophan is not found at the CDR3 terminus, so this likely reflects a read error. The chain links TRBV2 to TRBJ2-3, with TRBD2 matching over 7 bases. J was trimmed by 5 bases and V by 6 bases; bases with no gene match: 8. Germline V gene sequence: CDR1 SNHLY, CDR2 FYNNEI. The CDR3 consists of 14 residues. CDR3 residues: CASRDVLAVDTQYV. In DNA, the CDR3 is TGTGCCAGCAGGGATGTTCTAGCGGTAGATACGCAGTATGTT.